The clone carrying this T cell receptor beta chain has just a few counts. Its specificity is unknown. This specimen belongs to a study of T cell repertoires in cytomegalovirus infection. Across the whole study: Based on public TCR beta signatures, there were indications of CMV infection and of a matching HLA type. Notes on the study in general: Adding up the frequency of public TCR beta families identified people who carried CMV plus the relevant HLA. Clonotype analysis showed dominance of the ex vivo response by HLA-C-restricted CMV-specific TCR beta clonotypes.

The CDR3 contains 16 residues. The germline V gene has CDR1 SGHTA and CDR2 FQGNSA. Trimming at V came to 6 bases and at J to 3 bases, leaving 8 bases not matched to a gene. MiXCR, applied by TCRdb to the reads, yields one record per CDR3 protein. The top ten clones hold around an eighth of a sample with 800,000 to 950,000 distinct CDR3 sequences, about 30% of them seen once. The clonotype originates from a human donor in good health (CMV status not recorded). Some clones in this sample may be carry-over from other donors' samples. The source material was cultured CD8+ T cells from PBMCs, sampled from culture after CMV antigen stimulation. The V call is TRBV7-2, the J call TRBJ2-1; 10 bases match TRBD2. This CDR3 reads CASRRSGGAYYNEQFF. The CDR3 bases are TGTGCCAGCAGGCGGAGCGGGGGGGCTTACTACAATGAGCAGTTCTTC.